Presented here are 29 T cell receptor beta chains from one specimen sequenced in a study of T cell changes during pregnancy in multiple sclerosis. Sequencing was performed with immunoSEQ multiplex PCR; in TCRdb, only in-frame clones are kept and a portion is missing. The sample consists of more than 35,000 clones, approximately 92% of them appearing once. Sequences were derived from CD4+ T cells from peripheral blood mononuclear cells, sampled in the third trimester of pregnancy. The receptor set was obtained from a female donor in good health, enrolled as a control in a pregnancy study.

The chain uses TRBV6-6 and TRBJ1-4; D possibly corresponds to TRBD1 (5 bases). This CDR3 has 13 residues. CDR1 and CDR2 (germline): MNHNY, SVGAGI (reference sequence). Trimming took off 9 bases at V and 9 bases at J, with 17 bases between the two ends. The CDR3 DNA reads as TGTGCCAGTCTTATAGGGGATCGTCAAAAACTGTTTTTT. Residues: CASLIGDRQKLFF.

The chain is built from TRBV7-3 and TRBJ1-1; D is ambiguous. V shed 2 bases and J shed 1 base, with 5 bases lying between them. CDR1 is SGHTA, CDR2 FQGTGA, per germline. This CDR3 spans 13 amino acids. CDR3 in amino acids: CASSLSQNTEAFF. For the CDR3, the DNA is TGTGCCAGCAGCTTATCCCAGAACACTGAAGCTTTCTTT.

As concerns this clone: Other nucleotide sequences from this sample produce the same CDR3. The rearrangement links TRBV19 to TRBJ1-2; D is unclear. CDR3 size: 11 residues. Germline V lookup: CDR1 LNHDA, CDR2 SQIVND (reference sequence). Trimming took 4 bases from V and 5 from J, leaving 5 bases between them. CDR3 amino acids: CASSTGYGYTF. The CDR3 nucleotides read TGTGCCAGTAGTACGGGGTATGGCTACACCTTC.

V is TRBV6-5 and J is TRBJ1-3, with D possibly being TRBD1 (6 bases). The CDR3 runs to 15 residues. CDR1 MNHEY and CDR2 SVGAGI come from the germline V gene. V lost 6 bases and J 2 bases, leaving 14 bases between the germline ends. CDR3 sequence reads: CASSRTVPTGNTIYF. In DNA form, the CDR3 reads TGTGCCAGCAGCCGGACAGTGCCGACTGGAAACACCATATATTTT.

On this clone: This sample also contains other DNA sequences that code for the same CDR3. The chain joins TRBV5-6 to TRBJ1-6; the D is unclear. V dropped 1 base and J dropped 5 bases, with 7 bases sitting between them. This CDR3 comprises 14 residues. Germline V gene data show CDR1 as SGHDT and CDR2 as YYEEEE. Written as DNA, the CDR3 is TGTGCCAGCAGCTTGTCTCCCGATAATTCACCCCTCCACTTT. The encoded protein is CASSLSPDNSPLHF.

The CDR3 reads CASSSDSYGYTF. The DNA for the CDR3 is TGTGCCAGCAGCAGCGACAGCTATGGCTACACCTTC. V is TRBV2 and J is TRBJ1-2, with D possibly matching TRBD1 (5 bases). The CDR3 covers 12 residues. CDR1 and CDR2 (germline): SNHLY, FYNNEI. Trimming shortened V by 6 bases and J by 4 bases, and 9 bases separated the two germline ends. Filled out from reference TRBV2 and TRBJ1-2, the complete variable domain reads EPEVTQTPSHQVTQMGQEVILRCVPISNHLYFYWYRQILGQKVEFLVSFYNNEISEKSEIFDDQFSVERPDGSNFTLKIRSTKLEDSAMYFCASSSDSYGYTFGSGTRLTVV.

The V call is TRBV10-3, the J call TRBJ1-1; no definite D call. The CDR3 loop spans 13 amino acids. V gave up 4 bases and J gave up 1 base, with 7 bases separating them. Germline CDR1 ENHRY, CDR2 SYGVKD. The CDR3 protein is CAISGAGNTEAFF. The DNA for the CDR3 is TGTGCCATCAGTGGGGCGGGGAACACTGAAGCTTTCTTT.

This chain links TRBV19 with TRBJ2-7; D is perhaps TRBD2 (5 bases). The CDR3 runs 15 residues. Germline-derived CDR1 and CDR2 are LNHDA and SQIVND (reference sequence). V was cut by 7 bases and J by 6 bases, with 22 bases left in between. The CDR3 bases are TGTGCCAGTACCGGGGTGAGCACCAACGAGGGCGAGCAGTACTTC. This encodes CASTGVSTNEGEQYF.

The CDR3 region is CAISEEQLPDYGYTF. The CDR3 bases are TGTGCCATCAGTGAGGAACAGCTGCCGGACTATGGCTACACCTTC. The rearrangement links TRBV10-3 to TRBJ1-2; D gene unclear. CDR1 ENHRY and CDR2 SYGVKD come from the germline V gene. The CDR3 spans 15 residues. With 2 bases removed from V and 3 bases from J, the gap between germline ends came to 13 bases.

CDR3 protein: CASSQRPRQGGNSPLHF. DNA for the CDR3: TGCGCCAGCAGCCAAAGGCCCCGACAGGGTGGTAATTCACCCCTCCACTTT. The V and J genes are TRBV4-3 and TRBJ1-6; 7 positions agree with TRBD1. V lost 2 bases to trimming and J lost 6 bases; unmatched junction nucleotides: 10. Germline V gene sequence: CDR1 LGHNA, CDR2 YSLEER. The CDR3 contains 17 residues.

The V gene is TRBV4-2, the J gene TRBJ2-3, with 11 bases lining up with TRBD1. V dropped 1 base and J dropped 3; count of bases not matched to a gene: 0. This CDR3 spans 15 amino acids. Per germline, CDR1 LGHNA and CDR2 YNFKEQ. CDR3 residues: CASSQGDRGTDTQYF. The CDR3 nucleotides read TGTGCCAGCAGCCAAGGGGACAGGGGGACAGATACGCAGTATTTT.

Written as DNA, the CDR3 is TGTGCCAGCACCTTCGGCGGCTCTGGAAACACCATATATTTT. Translating it yields CASTFGGSGNTIYF. The rearrangement joins TRBV7-2 to TRBJ1-3, with no clear D. Per germline, CDR1 SGHTA and CDR2 FQGNSA. V shed 7 bases and J shed 0 bases, with 10 bases lying between them. CDR3 length: 14 amino acids.

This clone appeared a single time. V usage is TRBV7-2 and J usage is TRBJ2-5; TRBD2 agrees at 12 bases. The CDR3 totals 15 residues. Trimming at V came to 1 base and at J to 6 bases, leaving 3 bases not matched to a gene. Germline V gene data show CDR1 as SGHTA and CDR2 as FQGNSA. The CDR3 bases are TGTGCCAGCAGCTTAGAACTAGCGGGGGGACAGACCCAGTACTTC. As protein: CASSLELAGGQTQYF.

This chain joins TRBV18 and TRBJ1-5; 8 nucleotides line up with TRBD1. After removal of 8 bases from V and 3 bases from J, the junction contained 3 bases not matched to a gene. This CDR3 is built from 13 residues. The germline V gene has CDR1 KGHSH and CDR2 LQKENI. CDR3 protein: CASGQGLNQPQHF. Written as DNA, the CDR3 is TGTGCCAGCGGACAGGGACTCAATCAGCCCCAGCATTTT.

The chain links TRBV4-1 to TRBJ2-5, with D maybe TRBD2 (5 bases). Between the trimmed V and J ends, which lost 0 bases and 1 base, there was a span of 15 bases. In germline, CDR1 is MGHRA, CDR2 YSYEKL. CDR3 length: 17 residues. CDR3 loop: CASSQDPPGGVQETQYF. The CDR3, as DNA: TGCGCCAGCAGCCAAGATCCCCCCGGAGGCGTCCAAGAGACCCAGTACTTC.

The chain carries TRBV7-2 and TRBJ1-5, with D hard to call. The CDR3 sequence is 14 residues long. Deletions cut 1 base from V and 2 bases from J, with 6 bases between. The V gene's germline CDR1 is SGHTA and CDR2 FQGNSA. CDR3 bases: TGTGCCAGCAGCTTAGATCCGGGCAATCAGCCCCAGCATTTT. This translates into CASSLDPGNQPQHF. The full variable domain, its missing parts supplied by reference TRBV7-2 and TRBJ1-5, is GAGVSQSPSNKVTEKGKDVELRCDPISGHTALYWYRQSLGQGLEFLIYFQGNSAPDKSGLPSDRFSAERTGGSVSTLTIQRTQQEDSAVYLCASSLDPGNQPQHFGDGTRLSIL.

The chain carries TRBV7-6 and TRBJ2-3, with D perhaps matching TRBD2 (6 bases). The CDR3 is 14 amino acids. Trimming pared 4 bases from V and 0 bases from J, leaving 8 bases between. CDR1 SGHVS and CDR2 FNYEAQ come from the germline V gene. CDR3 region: CASSYAGSTDTQYF. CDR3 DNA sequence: TGTGCCAGCAGCTACGCGGGGAGCACAGATACGCAGTATTTT.

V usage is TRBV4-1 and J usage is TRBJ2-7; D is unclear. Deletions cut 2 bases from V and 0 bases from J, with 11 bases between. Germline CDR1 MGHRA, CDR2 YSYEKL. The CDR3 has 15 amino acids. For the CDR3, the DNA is TGCGCCAGCAGCCAAACCCTGGCCCACTCCTACGAGCAGTACTTC. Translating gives CASSQTLAHSYEQYF.

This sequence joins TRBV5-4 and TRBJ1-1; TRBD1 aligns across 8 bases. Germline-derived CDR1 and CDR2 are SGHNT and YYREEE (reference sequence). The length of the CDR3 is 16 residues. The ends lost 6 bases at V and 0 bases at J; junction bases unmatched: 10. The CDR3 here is CASIAGGPRVNTEAFF. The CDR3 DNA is TGTGCCAGCATTGCAGGGGGCCCGAGAGTGAACACTGAAGCTTTCTTT.

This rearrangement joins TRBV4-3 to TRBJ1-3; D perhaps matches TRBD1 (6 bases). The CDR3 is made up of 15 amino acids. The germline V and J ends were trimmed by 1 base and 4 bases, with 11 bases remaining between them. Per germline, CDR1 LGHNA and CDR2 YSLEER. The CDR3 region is CASSQGRGSGNTIYF. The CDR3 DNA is TGCGCCAGCAGCCAAGGCAGGGGTTCCGGAAACACCATATATTTT.

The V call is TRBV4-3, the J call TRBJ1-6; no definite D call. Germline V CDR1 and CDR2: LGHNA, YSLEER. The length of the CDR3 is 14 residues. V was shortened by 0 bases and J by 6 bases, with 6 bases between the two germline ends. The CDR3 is CASSQELSNSPLHF. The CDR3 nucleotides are TGCGCCAGCAGCCAAGAACTTAGTAATTCACCCCTCCACTTT.

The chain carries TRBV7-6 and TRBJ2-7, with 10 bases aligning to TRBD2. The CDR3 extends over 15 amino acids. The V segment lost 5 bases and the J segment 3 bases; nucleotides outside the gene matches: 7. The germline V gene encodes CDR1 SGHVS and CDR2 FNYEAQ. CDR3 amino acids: CASSPGLADLYEQYF. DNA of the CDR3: TGTGCCAGCAGCCCCGGACTAGCGGACCTCTACGAGCAGTACTTC.

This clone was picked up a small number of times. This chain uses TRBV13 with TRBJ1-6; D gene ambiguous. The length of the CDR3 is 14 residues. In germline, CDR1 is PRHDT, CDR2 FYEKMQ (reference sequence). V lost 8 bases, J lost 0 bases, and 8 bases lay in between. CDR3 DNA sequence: TGTGCCAGCGGTGTCAGCTCCTATAATTCACCCCTCCACTTT. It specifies CASGVSSYNSPLHF.

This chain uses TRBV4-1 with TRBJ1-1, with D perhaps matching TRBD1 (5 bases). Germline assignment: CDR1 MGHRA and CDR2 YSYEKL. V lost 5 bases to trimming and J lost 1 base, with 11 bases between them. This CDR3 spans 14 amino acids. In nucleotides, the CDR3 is TGCGCCAGCAGCTTAACGGGGGGGAACACTGAAGCTTTCTTT. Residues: CASSLTGGNTEAFF.

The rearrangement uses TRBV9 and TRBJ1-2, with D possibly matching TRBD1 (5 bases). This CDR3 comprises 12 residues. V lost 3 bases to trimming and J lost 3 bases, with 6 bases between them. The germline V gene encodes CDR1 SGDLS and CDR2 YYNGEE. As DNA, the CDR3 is TGTGCCAGCAGCGGACAGTACTATGGCTACACCTTC. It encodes CASSGQYYGYTF.

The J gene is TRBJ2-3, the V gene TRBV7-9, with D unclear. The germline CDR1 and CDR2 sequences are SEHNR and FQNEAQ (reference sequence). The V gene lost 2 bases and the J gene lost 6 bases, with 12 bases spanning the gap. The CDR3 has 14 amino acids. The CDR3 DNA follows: TGTGCCAGCAGCTTAAGTAGGCCGACTGATACGCAGTATTTT. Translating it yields CASSLSRPTDTQYF.

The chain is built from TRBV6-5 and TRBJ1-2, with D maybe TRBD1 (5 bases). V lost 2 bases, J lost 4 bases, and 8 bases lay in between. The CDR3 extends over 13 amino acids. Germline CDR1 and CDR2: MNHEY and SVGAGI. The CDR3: CASSYLQGYGYTF. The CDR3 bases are TGTGCCAGCAGTTACCTCCAGGGCTATGGCTACACCTTC.

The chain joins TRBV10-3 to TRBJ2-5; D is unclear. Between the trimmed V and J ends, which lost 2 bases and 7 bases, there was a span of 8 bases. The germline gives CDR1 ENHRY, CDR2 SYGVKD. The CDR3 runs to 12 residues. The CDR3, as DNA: TGTGCCATCAGTGAGATCACTTCGACCCAGTACTTC. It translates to CAISEITSTQYF.

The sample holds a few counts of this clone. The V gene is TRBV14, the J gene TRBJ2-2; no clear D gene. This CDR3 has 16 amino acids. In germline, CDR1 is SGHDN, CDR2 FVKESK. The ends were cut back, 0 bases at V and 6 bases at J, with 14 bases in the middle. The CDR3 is CASSQDRGVGPGELFF. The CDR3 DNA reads TGTGCCAGCAGCCAAGATCGAGGAGTAGGCCCCGGGGAGCTGTTTTTT.